This section outlines one TCR beta chain sequence together with its context. This clonotype was found many times. It lacks a known antigen. No clone much larger than this one lies a single base away; base qualities are absent. The library was prepared using PCR. For sequencing, an Illumina HiSeq 2500 was employed. Unique molecular identifiers were incorporated into TCR beta cDNA libraries to reduce PCR and sequencing biases. Every 1 to 10 million input T cells yielded roughly 500,000 cDNA molecules, meaning each molecule approximated one T cell. The same protocol used for the earlier healthy control dataset was applied to prepare and sequence the patient libraries. Samples belonging to the same batch were prepared together, multiplexed and sequenced on a shared HiSeq lane. Under the source paper's analysis protocol: Raw barcoded reads were processed with MIGEC, and single-read molecular identifier groups were discarded before consensus assembly and CDR3 extraction. VDJtools was used for post-analysis of the clonotype tables, with diversity normalized by down-sampling every dataset to the smallest sample size. Repertoire overlap clustering matched CDR3 amino acid but not nucleotide sequences to correct batch-related cross-sample contamination. TCRdb itself trimmed the public reads at Q25 with fastp, ran MiXCR and retained productive beta chains. CDR3 protein duplicates are merged, each entry listing the most common genes and DNA. The V and J calls and clone size are TCRdb's, not the authors'. This sample lists roughly 600,000 distinct CDR3 sequences; roughly 40% were detected once. Jointly, the top ten make up around 1.7% of the sample.

Cut back by 7 bases and 3 bases, the V and J ends lie 17 bases apart. For CDR1 and CDR2, the germline V gene lists SGDLS and YYNGEE. The cysteine opens and the phenylalanine closes a CDR3 of 14 amino acids. Of the read, only the CDR3 DNA is kept; its 42 bases are in frame from base 1. TCR beta repertoires were profiled from peripheral blood of some 13 young patients with multiple sclerosis to demonstrate the VDJtools post-analysis software. The multiple sclerosis patients were children and adolescents ranging in age from roughly 6 to 15 years. The data are from a study of post-analysis software for immune sequencing data (dated by TCRdb to between 2014 and 2016). About the full investigation: The recorded disease courses included relapsing-remitting, secondary progressive and progressive-relapsing multiple sclerosis, and some patients had no subtype annotation. The patient repertoires were compared against 11 previously published healthy control repertoires obtained from donors aged roughly 6 to 25 years. A subset of samples was prepared in parallel using single-end sample barcoding, then pooled and co-amplified after Illumina adapter ligation. The research as a whole found: The multiple sclerosis patient group was slightly younger than the control group. Direct clustering with F measure revealed strong co-clustering of samples prepared in the same batch, which led to a batch-effect correction. Significantly higher frequencies in patients than in controls were found for roughly 5 TRBV segments, including TRBV5-6, TRBV5-1 and TRBV20-1. Compared with controls, multiple sclerosis patients had significantly lower normalized Chao1 diversity, a finding suggesting substantial peripheral T-cell clonal expansion.

The TCR originated in a girl between 10 and 17 years old with multiple sclerosis. The V gene is TRBV9 and the J gene is TRBJ2-7, with a weak D call of TRBD2 (7 bases match). The sample was blood. The base sequence is TGTGCCAGCTCTAGGGGGGGGATGAACTACGAGCAGTACTTC. This translates into CASSRGGMNYEQYF.